The 9 T cell receptor beta chains below all came from one sample that was sequenced in a study of T cell responses to AZD1222 COVID-19 vaccine. The method was immunoSEQ multiplex PCR; TCRdb's version includes in-frame clones alone and lacks a portion of them. The repertoire consists of 100,000 to 150,000 clones, with approximately 85% occurring once and the leading ten covering around 4.4%. Sequenced material: peripheral blood, taken 28 days after the second AZD1222 dose. All receptors derive from an adult who received the AZD1222 COVID-19 vaccine.

The chain recombines TRBV4-3 with TRBJ1-1, with a tentative D call TRBD1 (6 bases). The CDR3 has 16 residues. CDR1 and CDR2 (germline): LGHNA, YSLEER. V was clipped by 0 bases and J by 0 bases, with 11 bases between them. CDR3 DNA: TGCGCCAGCAGCCAAGAACCAGGACAGCTGAACACTGAAGCTTTCTTT. Its protein is CASSQEPGQLNTEAFF.

V usage is TRBV5-5 and J usage is TRBJ1-1; perhaps TRBD1 as D (6 bases). The V end was cut by 4 bases, the J end by 8 bases, with 15 bases between. The CDR3 is made up of 13 amino acids. CDR1 is SGHKS and CDR2 is YYEKEE in the germline V gene (reference sequence). For the CDR3, the DNA is TGTGCCAGCAGCCCCTGGGGACAAAGAGAAGCTTTCTTT. Protein product: CASSPWGQREAFF.

V usage is TRBV3-1 (or the pseudogene TRBV3-2) and J usage is TRBJ2-3; 11 bases line up with TRBD2. V lost 3 bases, J lost 0 bases, and 8 bases stayed unmatched. The CDR3 contains 18 residues. Germline V gives CDR1 LGHDT, CDR2 YNNKEL (reference sequence). CDR3 coding DNA: TGTGCCAGCAGCCACGGTAGGACTAGCGGGTCTAGCACAGATACGCAGTATTTT. Its translation is CASSHGRTSGSSTDTQYF.

The table lists this clone with a count of one. The chain couples TRBV9 to TRBJ1-2; weak D call: TRBD1 (6 bases). CDR3 length equals 14 residues. Germline V gene data show CDR1 as SGDLS and CDR2 as YYNGEE. Trimming took 0 bases from V and 4 from J, leaving 10 bases between them. The CDR3 DNA reads TGTGCCAGCAGCGTAGATCCGGGGGCCTATGGCTACACCTTC. It specifies CASSVDPGAYGYTF. The full variable domain, with the rest looked up from reference TRBV9 and TRBJ1-2, is DSGVTQTPKHLITATGQRVTLRCSPRSGDLSVYWYQQSLDQGLQFLIQYYNGEERAKGNILERFSAQQFPDLHSELNLSSLELGDSALYFCASSVDPGAYGYTFGSGTRLTVV.

V and J are TRBV6-2 or TRBV6-3 and TRBJ2-7; tentative D call: TRBD2 (5 bases). The V and J ends lost 0 bases and 1 base respectively, with 10 bases between them. The germline CDR1 and CDR2 sequences are MNHEY and SVGEGT. The CDR3 sequence is 15 residues long. The CDR3 region is CASSYSRGPSYEQYF. Written as DNA, the CDR3 is TGTGCCAGCAGTTACTCGAGAGGGCCTTCCTACGAGCAGTACTTC.

The chain carries TRBV28 and TRBJ2-1; TRBD2 matches at 7 bases. Trimming took 8 bases from V and 5 from J; bases not matched to a gene: 12. The CDR3 is 15 amino acids. Germline loops: CDR1 MDHEN, CDR2 SYDVKM. CDR3 protein: CASELGLEYNNEQFF. In nucleotides, the CDR3 is TGTGCCAGCGAACTTGGACTAGAGTACAACAATGAGCAGTTCTTC. The variable domain in full, with the rest retrieved from reference TRBV28 and TRBJ2-1, is DVKVTQSSRYLVKRTGEKVFLECVQDMDHENMFWYRQDPGLGLRLIYFSYDVKMKEKGDIPEGYSVSREKKERFSLILESASTNQTSMYLCASELGLEYNNEQFFGPGTRLTVL.

V is TRBV19 and J is TRBJ2-5; TRBD1 aligns across 8 bases. J gave up 3 bases and V 4 bases, and 1 base lay outside the gene matches. Germline V gene data show CDR1 as LNHDA and CDR2 as SQIVND (reference sequence). This CDR3 comprises 13 residues. The CDR3 DNA reads TGTGCCAGTAGTAAGGACAGGGAAGAGACCCAGTACTTC. This codes for CASSKDREETQYF. The whole variable domain, remainder taken from reference TRBV19 and TRBJ2-5, is DGGITQSPKYLFRKEGQNVTLSCEQNLNHDAMYWYRQDPGQGLRLIYYSQIVNDFQKGDIAEGYSVSREKKESFPLTVTSAQKNPTAFYLCASSKDREETQYFGPGTRLLVL.

This clone was observed a single time. The rearrangement uses TRBV11-2 and TRBJ2-1, with 9 bases fitting TRBD1. CDR1 and CDR2 (germline): SGHAT, FQNNGV. V dropped 7 bases and J dropped 9; count of bases not matched to a gene: 22. This CDR3 contains 18 residues. CDR3 loop: CASTLRADGTGIASEQFF. As DNA, the CDR3 is TGTGCCAGCACCCTCAGGGCGGACGGGACAGGGATAGCAAGTGAGCAGTTCTTC.

J is TRBJ1-1 and V is TRBV5-4, with TRBD1 identical over 7 bases. V gave up 0 bases and J gave up 0 bases; unmatched junction bases: 2. In germline, CDR1 is SGHNT, CDR2 YYREEE (reference sequence). The CDR3 runs to 15 residues. The CDR3: CASSLEGAVNTEAFF. The CDR3 bases are TGTGCCAGCAGCTTGGAGGGGGCTGTGAACACTGAAGCTTTCTTT.